These 22 T cell receptor beta chains originate from one sample sequenced in a study of T cells in localized non-small cell lung cancer. Libraries were prepared by immunoSEQ multiplex PCR; TCRdb keeps only in-frame clonotypes and omits some of them. The sample consists of about 2,100 clones, 25% to 30% of them appearing once. The sample was lung tumor tissue, taken before any cancer treatment. These receptors were taken from a male donor at least 60 years old with stage III lung adenocarcinoma.

The V and J genes are TRBV5-1 and TRBJ1-4, with TRBD1 identical over 7 bases. Germline CDR1 is SGHRS and CDR2 is YFSETQ. The V and J ends lost 6 bases and 7 bases, in that order; junction bases with no gene match: 12. The CDR3 has 15 residues. The DNA for the CDR3 is TGCGCCAGCACCCGGAGAGGGGGCGCATCTGAAAAACTGTTTTTT. Its translation is CASTRRGGASEKLFF.

V usage is TRBV9 and J usage is TRBJ2-1; D perhaps matches TRBD1 (6 bases). Per the germline V gene, CDR1 is SGDLS and CDR2 is YYNGEE. This CDR3 has 15 amino acids. Deletions cut 5 bases from V and 2 bases from J, with 14 bases between. CDR3 sequence reads: CASRGVKGAYNEQFF. CDR3 nucleotide sequence: TGTGCCAGCAGAGGGGTGAAGGGGGCCTACAATGAGCAGTTCTTC.

The V gene is TRBV9, the J gene TRBJ2-3; 10 bases agree with TRBD2. The CDR3 loop spans 14 amino acids. V lost 4 bases, J lost 3 bases, and 2 bases stayed unmatched. Germline CDR1 reads SGDLS; CDR2 reads YYNGEE. In DNA form, the CDR3 reads TGTGCCAGCAGCCAGGGACTAGCGACAGATACGCAGTATTTT. This translates into CASSQGLATDTQYF. Supplemented by reference TRBV9 and TRBJ2-3, the full variable domain reads DSGVTQTPKHLITATGQRVTLRCSPRSGDLSVYWYQQSLDQGLQFLIQYYNGEERAKGNILERFSAQQFPDLHSELNLSSLELGDSALYFCASSQGLATDTQYFGPGTRLTVL.

This clone was found a few times. The chain is built from TRBV7-7 and TRBJ2-2, with 14 bases fitting TRBD2. Unmatched junction bases numbered 7, after V lost 5 bases and J lost 5 bases. The CDR3 sequence is 17 residues long. Germline V gene lookup returns CDR1 SSHAT and CDR2 FNYEAQ (reference sequence). The CDR3, as DNA: TGTGCCAGCAGCAGACTAGCGGGAGGGCTGGGGACCGGGGAGCTGTTTTTT. Encoded protein: CASSRLAGGLGTGELFF.

J is TRBJ2-5 and V is TRBV11-3, with TRBD1 identical over 11 bases. This CDR3 region has 14 residues. From germline, CDR1 is SGHNT and CDR2 YENEEA. Unmatched junction bases numbered 2, after V lost 5 bases and J lost 3 bases. As DNA, the CDR3 is TGTGCCAGCAGCGGGACAGGGGGAAAAGAGACCCAGTACTTC. Translated, it gives CASSGTGGKETQYF.

The chain joins TRBV11-3 to TRBJ1-1, with a tentative D call TRBD1 (6 bases). V was shortened by 5 bases and J by 0 bases, with 16 bases between the two germline ends. The germline gives CDR1 SGHNT, CDR2 YENEEA. The CDR3 has 16 amino acids. The CDR3 protein is CASSPGADGVNTEAFF. CDR3 DNA: TGTGCCAGCAGCCCGGGGGCGGACGGGGTGAACACTGAAGCTTTCTTT.

J is TRBJ1-5 and V is TRBV4-1; no clear D gene. The CDR3 runs 16 residues. Germline loops: CDR1 MGHRA, CDR2 YSYEKL. Trimming shortened V by 3 bases and J by 5 bases, and 17 bases separated the two germline ends. The CDR3 protein is CASSQVLTVNYQPQHF. The CDR3 DNA reads TGCGCCAGCAGCCAGGTCTTAACGGTAAATTATCAGCCCCAGCATTTT.

This clone was recorded a few times. For the CDR3, the DNA is TGTGCCAGCTCTCCTGAACAGGGGATGGACACTGAAGCTTTCTTT. It yields the protein CASSPEQGMDTEAFF. The chain uses TRBV18 and TRBJ1-1; 7 positions agree with TRBD1. V shed 6 bases and J 3 bases; nucleotides not matched to a gene: 10. CDR1 and CDR2 from the germline V gene are KGHSH and LQKENI. The CDR3 runs 15 residues.

The V gene is TRBV9, the J gene TRBJ2-5; no firm D call. The CDR3 has 15 amino acids. Germline V gene sequence: CDR1 SGDLS, CDR2 YYNGEE. Trimming shortened V by 4 bases and J by 0 bases, and 13 bases separated the two germline ends. The CDR3 region is CASSRQSRYQETQYF. CDR3 bases: TGTGCCAGCAGCCGACAATCCCGGTACCAAGAGACCCAGTACTTC.

This clone is termed large (0.1 to 1%). The chain carries TRBV5-1 and TRBJ1-1, with a tentative D call TRBD1 (6 bases). The CDR3 consists of 15 residues. Between the trimmed V and J ends, which lost 4 bases and 1 base, there was a span of 14 bases. CDR1 is SGHRS and CDR2 is YFSETQ in the germline V gene. As DNA, the CDR3 is TGCGCCAGCAGCCCACAACAGGGTAGGAACACTGAAGCTTTCTTT. It translates to CASSPQQGRNTEAFF.

There are a few counts of this clone. The rearrangement joins TRBV19 to TRBJ1-1; tentative D call: TRBD1 (5 bases). The CDR3 length is 13 residues. Between the trimmed V and J ends, which lost 3 bases and 0 bases, there was a span of 5 bases. Per the germline V gene, CDR1 is LNHDA and CDR2 is SQIVND (reference sequence). CDR3 protein: CASSMTVNTEAFF. The CDR3, as DNA: TGTGCCAGTAGTATGACAGTGAACACTGAAGCTTTCTTT.

This clone was found a few times. The gene calls are TRBV28 and TRBJ1-1; no definite D call. CDR1 and CDR2 (germline): MDHEN, SYDVKM. The CDR3 is 12 residues long. Trimming removed 6 bases from V and 0 bases from J, with 5 bases in between. The CDR3 sequence: CASRRMNTEAFF. The CDR3 region has the DNA TGTGCCAGCAGACGGATGAACACTGAAGCTTTCTTT.

V usage is TRBV19 and J usage is TRBJ1-5; 11 bases align to TRBD1. The length of the CDR3 is 15 residues. The V segment lost 1 base and the J segment 7 bases; nucleotides outside the gene matches: 3. The V gene's germline CDR1 is LNHDA and CDR2 SQIVND (reference sequence). The CDR3, as DNA: TGTGCCAGTAGTATAGGGACAGGGGGCCGACAGCCCCAGCATTTT. Its protein product is CASSIGTGGRQPQHF.

This clone qualifies as medium-sized. This rearrangement joins TRBV6-8 to TRBJ2-3; TRBD2 matches at 7 bases. V lost 5 bases, J lost 5 bases, and 10 bases stayed unmatched. In germline, CDR1 is MNHGY, CDR2 SAAAGT. The CDR3 is 15 residues long. The CDR3 sequence: CASSPSRGGRDTQYF. CDR3 bases: TGTGCCAGCAGTCCGTCCCGGGGAGGGAGAGATACGCAGTATTTT.

Relative to its sample, this clone is medium-sized. The chain combines TRBV9 with TRBJ2-3; TRBD2 agrees at 12 bases. The CDR3 contains 15 residues. CDR1 SGDLS and CDR2 YYNGEE come from the germline V gene. J gave up 3 bases and V 4 bases, and 3 bases lay outside the gene matches. In DNA form, the CDR3 reads TGTGCCAGCAGCTCAACTAGCGGGGGGACAGATACGCAGTATTTT. The encoded protein is CASSSTSGGTDTQYF.

This clone was detected a few times. The chain carries TRBV19 and TRBJ2-5, with 7 bases that match TRBD2. Germline-derived CDR1 and CDR2 are LNHDA and SQIVND (reference sequence). This CDR3 comprises 14 residues. Losses at the gene ends were 6 bases for V and 1 base for J; bases not matched to a gene: 5. Here the CDR3 reads CASSLLAAQETQYF. CDR3 nucleotides: TGTGCCAGTAGCCTTCTAGCGGCCCAAGAGACCCAGTACTTC.

The chain uses TRBV11-3 and TRBJ2-2; D remains ambiguous. The CDR3 length is 15 residues. V lost 2 bases to trimming and J lost 4 bases, with 11 bases between them. CDR1 and CDR2 (germline): SGHNT, YENEEA. The CDR3 is CASSLPPAVTGELFF. The CDR3 nucleotides read TGTGCCAGCAGCTTACCCCCCGCGGTCACCGGGGAGCTGTTTTTT.

This clone was picked up a small number of times. This sequence joins TRBV7-5 and TRBJ1-4. TRBV7-5 is a pseudogene. The CDR3 length is 14 residues. The CDR3: CASSNGGDGEKLFF. Written as DNA, the CDR3 is TGTGCCAGCTCCAATGGGGGGGACGGTGAAAAACTGTTTTTT.

This rearrangement joins TRBV5-1 to TRBJ2-7; D is perhaps TRBD2 (6 bases). The V end lost 4 bases, the J end lost 5 bases, and 16 bases lay between the germline ends. The CDR3 runs 14 residues. Per germline, CDR1 SGHRS and CDR2 YFSETQ. CDR3 amino acids: CASSVQEGINEQYF. CDR3 nucleotide sequence: TGCGCCAGCAGCGTGCAGGAGGGTATCAACGAGCAGTACTTC.

This clone is judged medium-sized (0.01 to 0.1%). This chain links TRBV6-8 with TRBJ2-7, with D hard to call. Deletions cut 4 bases from V and 3 bases from J, with 10 bases between. Per the germline V gene, CDR1 is MNHGY and CDR2 is SAAAGT. This CDR3 spans 13 amino acids. The CDR3, as DNA: TGTGCCAGCAGTTCCCCTGGGGTCTACGAGCAGTACTTC. It translates to CASSSPGVYEQYF.

A few counts support this clone. This chain connects TRBV1 to TRBJ2-3; the DNA was not compared with TRBD2, the D call given in the table. TRBV1 is marked as a pseudogene. CDR3 length equals 17 residues. CDR3 sequence reads: CASSQDGSGSGTDTQYF. The CDR3 bases are TGCGCCAGCAGCCAAGATGGGAGCGGGAGTGGCACAGATACGCAGTATTTT.

The sample holds a few counts of this clone. J is TRBJ2-1 and V is TRBV29-1, with unresolved D. Germline lookup yields CDR1 SQVTM and CDR2 ANQGSEA. Deletions cut 8 bases from V and 6 bases from J, with 14 bases between. The CDR3 runs 12 residues. CDR3 bases: TGCAGCCCCGTCAGTTGGGGCAATGAGCAGTTCTTC. This sequence encodes CSPVSWGNEQFF.